The clone carrying this T cell receptor beta chain showed up just a few times. Its antigen is as yet unknown. V was trimmed by 1 base and J by 8 bases, leaving 15 bases between them. Germline V gene data show CDR1 as PRHDT and CDR2 as FYEKMQ (reference sequence). This CDR3 has 15 residues. This specimen comes from a study of T cell repertoires in cytomegalovirus infection. Study-level information: CMV epitopes in the study were HLA-C-restricted (recently identified) and HLA-B-restricted (well studied). Indicated by public TCR beta signatures were CMV infection and matching HLA type. Study results and limitations: Cumulative public TCR beta family frequency identified CMV carriers with the relevant HLA. Dominating the ex vivo response were HLA-C-restricted CMV-specific TCR beta clonotypes.

TCRdb re-derived calls from the reads in MiXCR, one entry per CDR3 protein. The data hold over 45,000 distinct CDR3 sequences, with roughly 20% observed a single time. This rearrangement joins TRBV13 to TRBJ2-1, with D possibly TRBD1 on 6 matching bases. The TCR sequence derives from a human donor in good health (CMV status not recorded). Some clones in this sample may be carry-over from other donors' samples. Material: CD8+ T cells from cultured PBMCs, obtained from culture after CMV antigen stimulation. This chain's CDR3 is CASSLEGLGADEQFF. Here the CDR3 DNA reads TGTGCCAGCAGCTTAGAAGGGCTGGGGGCGGATGAGCAGTTCTTC.